Below, 28 T cell receptor beta chains from the same sample are listed, as sequenced in a study of T-cell memory formation after mild COVID-19. TCRdb ran MiXCR on the 5' RACE reads and lists one entry per CDR3 protein. The data hold over 500,000 distinct CDR3 sequences, with 15% to 20% observed a single time. Source material: PBMCs or a T cell subset sorted from them (not recorded which). These receptors originate from an adult woman who had mild COVID-19 (a few samples of this study predate the infection). Cell type and time point are not known.

The J gene is TRBJ2-5, the V gene TRBV3-1; 12 nucleotides line up with TRBD2. The CDR3 consists of 17 residues. Germline assignment: CDR1 LGHDT and CDR2 YNNKEL (reference sequence). Germline trimming cut 3 bases from V and 5 bases from J; bases unmatched to any gene: 10. CDR3 nucleotides: TGTGCCAGCAGCCAGCCCCTAGACCTAGCGGGGGGGGAGACCCAGTACTTC. It specifies CASSQPLDLAGGETQYF.

The CDR3 DNA sequence: TGTGCCAGCAGGAGCGGGACTAGCCTCACTAATGAGCAGTTCTTC. Residues: CASRSGTSLTNEQFF. The rearrangement links TRBV6-1 to TRBJ2-1; 9 bases fit TRBD2. V gave up 6 bases and J gave up 7 bases; unmatched junction bases: 10. Looked up from germline, CDR1 is MNHNS and CDR2 is SASEGT. This CDR3 is built from 15 residues.

This clonotype was picked up a small number of times. The chain links TRBV20-1 to TRBJ1-6; tentatively, D is TRBD1 (5 bases). Germline assignment: CDR1 DFQATT and CDR2 SNEGSKA (reference sequence). Trimming stripped 6 bases from V and 9 bases from J, with 12 bases between. The CDR3 consists of 12 residues. CDR3 protein: CSAGPGGSPLHF. DNA for the CDR3: TGCAGTGCAGGACCGGGGGGTTCACCCCTCCACTTT.

This clonotype was counted many times. This rearrangement joins TRBV5-1 to TRBJ2-2; 7 bases align to TRBD1. The CDR3 runs 15 residues. Germline loops: CDR1 SGHRS, CDR2 YFSETQ. After removal of 4 bases from V and 1 base from J, the junction contained 4 bases not matched to a gene. The CDR3: CASSPGQENTGELFF. In DNA, the CDR3 is TGCGCCAGCAGCCCCGGACAGGAGAACACCGGGGAGCTGTTTTTT.

This clonotype was recorded only once. This sequence joins TRBV29-1 and TRBJ2-3, with D unclear. This CDR3 is 14 amino acids long. Germline CDR1 and CDR2: SQVTM and ANQGSEA. Trimming removed 2 bases at V and 3 bases at J, with 12 bases between. The CDR3 loop is CSVEPGRPTDTQYF. CDR3 bases: TGCAGCGTTGAACCCGGTCGACCGACAGATACGCAGTATTTT.

This clonotype showed up many times. The chain couples TRBV24-1 to TRBJ2-3; D ambiguous. This CDR3 has 16 amino acids. Germline lookup yields CDR1 KGHDR and CDR2 SFDVKD. With 1 base removed from V and 1 base from J, the gap between germline ends came to 11 bases. The CDR3 is CATSDLEFAGTDTQYF. The CDR3 nucleotides are TGTGCCACCAGTGATTTAGAGTTCGCCGGCACAGATACGCAGTATTTT.

This clonotype was found a few times. The rearrangement uses TRBV6-5 and TRBJ1-2; 7 bases are shared with TRBD1. The germline gives CDR1 MNHEY, CDR2 SVGAGI. V lost 4 bases, J lost 4 bases, and 9 bases stayed unmatched. The CDR3 sequence is 15 residues long. The CDR3 bases are TGTGCCAGCAGTTCCAACACAGGGGTGAGCTATGGCTACACCTTC. Translated, it gives CASSSNTGVSYGYTF.

The V call is TRBV6-5, the J call TRBJ1-2, with a possible D match to TRBD1 (5 bases). CDR3 length: 16 amino acids. Germline loops: CDR1 MNHEY, CDR2 SVGAGI. V lost 4 bases, J lost 9 bases, and 24 bases lay in between. The CDR3 bases are TGTGCCAGCAGTTGGGGTTACGGGACCGCGTTCGGGAGCTACACCTTC. Protein: CASSWGYGTAFGSYTF.

The chain links TRBV9 to TRBJ2-3; 15 nucleotides line up with TRBD2. The CDR3 runs to 18 residues. Looked up from germline, CDR1 is SGDLS and CDR2 is YYNGEE. The ends lost 3 bases at V and 0 bases at J; junction bases unmatched: 5. CDR3 coding DNA: TGTGCCAGCAGCGCCGGACTAGCGGGGGGGATTAGCACAGATACGCAGTATTTT. It is translated as CASSAGLAGGISTDTQYF.

The J gene is TRBJ1-2, the V gene TRBV28; no clear D. This CDR3 comprises 12 residues. Germline V gene sequence: CDR1 MDHEN, CDR2 SYDVKM. V dropped 7 bases and J dropped 6 bases, with 12 bases sitting between them. The CDR3 protein is CASTPLRNGYTF. CDR3 nucleotides: TGTGCCAGCACTCCTCTTCGGAATGGCTACACCTTC.

In its sample, this clonotype was seen a few times. The chain is built from TRBV5-1 and TRBJ2-1; D is unresolved. The CDR3 contains 15 residues. The germline V and J ends were trimmed by 3 bases and 0 bases, with 10 bases remaining between them. Germline V gene data show CDR1 as SGHRS and CDR2 as YFSETQ. CDR3 DNA sequence: TGCGCCAGCAGCTGGTTAGGTAGCTCCTACAATGAGCAGTTCTTC. Translated, it gives CASSWLGSSYNEQFF.

This clonotype was picked up a small number of times. The CDR3, as DNA: TGTGCCAGCAGCTTGATGTTGAGGGGGCTAAGGGATACGCAGTATTTT. It is translated as CASSLMLRGLRDTQYF. The rearrangement joins TRBV5-5 to TRBJ2-3; TRBD1 matches at 7 bases. The CDR3 spans 16 residues. Germline V gene sequence: CDR1 SGHKS, CDR2 YYEKEE (reference sequence). J gave up 6 bases and V 1 base, and 11 bases lay outside the gene matches.

This chain uses TRBV4-2 with TRBJ1-2, with 12 bases fitting TRBD1. The V segment lost 5 bases and the J segment 4 bases; nucleotides outside the gene matches: 5. Germline CDR1 and CDR2: LGHNA and YNFKEQ. The CDR3 extends over 15 amino acids. As DNA, the CDR3 is TGTGCCAGCAGCTATGAGGGACAGGGGGCCTATGGCTACACCTTC. This codes for CASSYEGQGAYGYTF.

The V call is TRBV6-5, the J call TRBJ2-7; 8 nucleotides align to TRBD1. Germline trimming cut 8 bases from V and 3 bases from J; bases unmatched to any gene: 6. The germline V gene has CDR1 MNHEY and CDR2 SVGAGI. This CDR3 has 13 amino acids. The CDR3 sequence: CASHRGNNYEQYF. In DNA, the CDR3 is TGTGCCAGCCACAGGGGGAACAACTACGAGCAGTACTTC.

The chain joins TRBV9 to TRBJ2-3, with TRBD1 identical over 7 bases. Germline V gene sequence: CDR1 SGDLS, CDR2 YYNGEE. The V and J ends lost 7 bases and 2 bases, in that order; junction bases with no gene match: 4. The CDR3 loop spans 13 amino acids. As DNA, the CDR3 is TGTGCCAGCGCCAGGGGGACCACAGATACGCAGTATTTT. Its protein product is CASARGTTDTQYF.

The chain couples TRBV5-5 to TRBJ2-1; D not certain. V lost 2 bases and J lost 4, with 10 bases in between. CDR3 length: 14 amino acids. The V gene's germline CDR1 is SGHKS and CDR2 YYEKEE (reference sequence). The CDR3 DNA reads TGTGCCAGCAGCTTATCGTTCCCTTACAATGAGCAGTTCTTC. Translated, it gives CASSLSFPYNEQFF.

The chain is built from TRBV7-2 and TRBJ2-5; a possible D gene is TRBD2 (5 bases). The CDR3 consists of 14 residues. Germline V CDR1 and CDR2: SGHTA, FQGNSA. Trimming cost V 2 bases and J 1 base, with 8 bases left between them. The CDR3 protein is CASSLSGIQETQYF. CDR3 in DNA: TGTGCCAGCAGCTTATCCGGGATCCAAGAGACCCAGTACTTC.

This clonotype was counted only a few times. This CDR3 reads CASSLRDQILYEQYF. The CDR3 nucleotides read TGTGCCAGCAGCTTGAGGGACCAAATCCTCTACGAGCAGTACTTC. This chain connects TRBV5-5 to TRBJ2-7, with D possibly being TRBD1 or TRBD2 (5 bases each). V gave up 1 base and J gave up 3 bases, with 14 bases separating them. Germline-derived CDR1 and CDR2 are SGHKS and YYEKEE (reference sequence). The CDR3 totals 15 residues.

The genes are TRBV11-2 and TRBJ2-3; D is perhaps TRBD1 or TRBD2 (6 bases each). This CDR3 has 17 residues. Germline loops: CDR1 SGHAT, CDR2 FQNNGV. Trimming left V 3 bases short and J 0 bases short, with 16 bases between. CDR3 sequence (DNA): TGTGCCAGCAGCTTCCGGCTACGGGGGCCGAGCACAGATACGCAGTATTTT. This codes for CASSFRLRGPSTDTQYF. Drawing the rest from reference TRBV11-2 and TRBJ2-3, the complete variable domain is EAGVAQSPRYKIIEKRQSVAFWCNPISGHATLYWYQQILGQGPKLLIQFQNNGVVDDSQLPKDRFSAERLKGVDSTLKIQPAKLEDSAVYLCASSFRLRGPSTDTQYFGPGTRLTVL.

The CDR3 protein is CASSIGEGTDTQYF. CDR3 DNA sequence: TGCGCCAGCAGCATTGGGGAGGGAACAGATACGCAGTATTTT. The chain couples TRBV5-1 to TRBJ2-3, with 7 nucleotides matching TRBD2. V trimming: 4 bases; J trimming: 3 bases; junction bases outside the gene matches: 5. This CDR3 spans 14 amino acids. Germline CDR1 reads SGHRS; CDR2 reads YFSETQ.

The V and J genes are TRBV11-3 and TRBJ2-2; 7 positions match TRBD1. The J segment lost 0 bases and the V segment lost 5 bases, leaving 9 bases of the junction unmatched. The CDR3 is 17 residues long. Germline lookup yields CDR1 SGHNT and CDR2 YENEEA. In DNA form, the CDR3 reads TGTGCCAGCAGCACCAAATACGGGACAGCGAACACCGGGGAGCTGTTTTTT. Amino acid sequence: CASSTKYGTANTGELFF.

The chain couples TRBV20-1 to TRBJ2-2; TRBD1 or TRBD2 may be the D gene (5 bases each). Germline-derived CDR1 and CDR2 are DFQATT and SNEGSKA (reference sequence). This CDR3 region has 14 residues. Between the trimmed V and J ends, which lost 3 bases and 4 bases, there was a span of 12 bases. CDR3 DNA: TGCAGTGCTAGGCCTCCGGGGCCCACCGGGGAGCTGTTTTTT. Protein product: CSARPPGPTGELFF.

This clonotype was picked up a small number of times. The chain joins TRBV7-9 to TRBJ2-7, with D maybe TRBD1 (6 bases). Per the germline V gene, CDR1 is SEHNR and CDR2 is FQNEAQ (reference sequence). This CDR3 contains 13 residues. With 1 base removed from V and 5 bases from J, the gap between germline ends came to 9 bases. CDR3 sequence reads: CASSLVNRDEQYF. CDR3 DNA: TGTGCCAGCAGCTTAGTTAACAGGGACGAGCAGTACTTC. The variable domain in full, completed from reference TRBV7-9 and TRBJ2-7, reads DTGVSQNPRHKITKRGQNVTFRCDPISEHNRLYWYRQTLGQGPEFLTYFQNEAQLEKSRLLSDRFSAERPKGSFSTLEIQRTEQGDSAMYLCASSLVNRDEQYFGPGTRLTVT.

This clonotype was seen only a few times. The gene calls are TRBV20-1 and TRBJ2-1; TRBD1 matches 7 bases. With V trimmed by 3 bases and J by 8 bases, 7 bases remained unmatched. Germline CDR1 is DFQATT and CDR2 is SNEGSKA (reference sequence). This CDR3 is 13 amino acids long. The CDR3 reads CSASQNRGYEQFF. As DNA, the CDR3 is TGCAGTGCTAGTCAAAACAGGGGCTATGAGCAGTTCTTC.

The V call is TRBV7-2, the J call TRBJ2-5; D perhaps matches TRBD2 (6 bases). There are 15 residues in the CDR3. The germline V gene encodes CDR1 SGHTA and CDR2 FQGNSA. The V end lost 5 bases, the J end lost 4 bases, and 17 bases lay between the germline ends. CDR3 nucleotide sequence: TGTGCCAGCAGCGGCGGAGTCCCCGGGAGAGAGACCCAGTACTTC. Amino acid sequence: CASSGGVPGRETQYF.

This clonotype was observed at least ten times. The gene calls are TRBV12-3 or TRBV12-4 and TRBJ2-2; D unresolved. V was shortened by 5 bases and J by 6 bases, with 4 bases between the two germline ends. The CDR3 is 11 residues long. CDR3 sequence (DNA): TGTGCCAGCAGTCCCCCCGGGGAGCTGTTTTTT. Translated, it gives CASSPPGELFF.

V usage is TRBV6-5 and J usage is TRBJ2-2; D is unresolved. Trimming pared 4 bases from V and 1 base from J, leaving 7 bases between. The CDR3 has 14 amino acids. Germline V gene data show CDR1 as MNHEY and CDR2 as SVGAGI. CDR3 in DNA: TGTGCCAGCAGTTCCTGGGAGAACACCGGGGAGCTGTTTTTT. Protein product: CASSSWENTGELFF.

This chain joins TRBV29-1 and TRBJ2-3; the D is unclear. Germline assignment: CDR1 SQVTM and CDR2 ANQGSEA. V was cut by 0 bases and J by 4 bases, with 14 bases left in between. CDR3 length equals 15 residues. CDR3 nucleotide sequence: TGCAGCGTTGAAGATCTTCGGACCCGAGCAGATACGCAGTATTTT. Translation gives CSVEDLRTRADTQYF.